This TCR beta chain was identified during a study of T cells in localized non-small cell lung cancer. This clone was seen once. Clones were sequenced by immunoSEQ multiplex PCR, and TCRdb holds only the in-frame ones, with some missing. The repertoire holds approximately 45,000 clones, with under 90% as singletons. The sample consisted of peripheral blood mononuclear cells, taken before any cancer treatment. This receptor was taken from a man between 40 and 70 years old with stage III lung adenocarcinoma.

The DNA for the CDR3 is TGTGCCAGCAGTTACACGGGACAGGATAACTATGGCTACACCTTC. Translating gives CASSYTGQDNYGYTF. This chain uses TRBV6-5 with TRBJ1-2; 8 positions match TRBD1. The CDR3 extends over 15 amino acids. V was clipped by 2 bases and J by 1 base; unmatched bases: 3. The germline gives CDR1 MNHEY, CDR2 SVGAGI.